This T cell receptor beta chain appears in the sequencing data of a study of control samples from healthy donors and cancer patients. Profiling relied on immunoSEQ multiplex PCR, and the TCRdb table lists in-frame clones only, not all of them. Here the sample spans about 53,000 clones, roughly 87% being singletons. The sequence came from a man aged 55 to 70 with head and neck cancer. Sequenced material: PBMCs.

CDR3 in DNA: TGTGCCAGTAGTATCTCGGGACAGGGGTCCTATGGCTACACCTTC. It yields the protein CASSISGQGSYGYTF. This rearrangement joins TRBV19 to TRBJ1-2; TRBD1 aligns across 10 bases. CDR1 and CDR2 from the germline V gene are LNHDA and SQIVND (reference sequence). The CDR3 totals 15 residues. The V segment lost 3 bases and the J segment 4 bases; nucleotides outside the gene matches: 5.